This TCR beta chain is drawn from a study of blood T cell repertoires in COVID-19. This CDR3 has 21 residues. Trimming cost V 0 bases and J 6 bases; bases outside gene matches: 23. Germline CDR1 and CDR2: SNHLY and FYNNEI. Under the authors' procedure: Estimation of nucleated cell counts relied on the amplification of reference gene primers. The table came from immunoSEQ multiplex PCR; TCRdb's copy has only in-frame clones and leaves some out. V, J and clone size reflect that table, while D and trimming were determined from the DNA. This sample has some 250,000 clones, with about 68% found just once. Source material: peripheral blood. This clonotype was obtained from a woman older than 75 with acute or convalescent COVID-19. The chain uses TRBV2 and TRBJ2-5; 9 nucleotides line up with TRBD1. The CDR3 protein is CASSEAAIEILIGQGRKTQYF. DNA for the CDR3: TGTGCCAGCAGTGAAGCGGCGATAGAAATACTTATCGGACAGGGGCGCAAGACCCAGTACTTC.